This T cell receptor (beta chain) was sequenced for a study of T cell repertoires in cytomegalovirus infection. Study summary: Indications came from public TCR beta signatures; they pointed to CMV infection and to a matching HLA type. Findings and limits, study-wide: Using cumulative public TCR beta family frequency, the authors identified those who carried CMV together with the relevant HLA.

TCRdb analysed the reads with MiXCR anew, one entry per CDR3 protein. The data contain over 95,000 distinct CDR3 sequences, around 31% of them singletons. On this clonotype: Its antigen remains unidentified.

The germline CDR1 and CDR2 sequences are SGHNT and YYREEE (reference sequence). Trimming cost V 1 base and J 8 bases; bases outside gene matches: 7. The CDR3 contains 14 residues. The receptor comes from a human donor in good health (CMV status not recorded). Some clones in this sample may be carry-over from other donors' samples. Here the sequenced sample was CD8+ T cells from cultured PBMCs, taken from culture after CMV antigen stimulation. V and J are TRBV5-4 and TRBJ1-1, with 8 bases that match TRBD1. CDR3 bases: TGTGCCAGCAGCTTGCCGGACAGGGCCGGAGAAGCTTTCTTT. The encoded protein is CASSLPDRAGEAFF.